This T cell receptor beta chain was sequenced in a study of glioma-infiltrating T cells. The study, taken as a whole, reports: Tissue and blood shared very few CDR3 sequences. Tissue-blood divergence was below expectation in non-neoplastic patients, above in gliomas.

V was shortened by 6 bases and J by 0 bases, with 8 bases between the two germline ends. The CDR3 is made up of 13 amino acids. This clonotype appeared many times. Its matching antigen is unknown. Amplification of TCR alpha and beta CDR3 regions from RNA used iRepertoire nested multiplex PCR. Each CDR3 protein gets one entry after TCRdb re-called the multiplex PCR reads with MiXCR. The sample includes some 130,000 distinct CDR3 sequences, around 25% of them seen just once. The chain uses TRBV12-3 or TRBV12-4 and TRBJ1-1, with no clear D. Sequenced sample: glioma tissue, nonneoplastic brain tissue, or PBMCs (not recorded which). This sequence was found in a human donor with low-grade glioma or glioblastoma, undergoing nonglioma brain surgery, or in good health (not recorded which). Here the CDR3 reads CASSPQMNTEAFF. In nucleotides, the CDR3 is TGTGCCAGCAGCCCCCAAATGAACACTGAAGCTTTCTTT.